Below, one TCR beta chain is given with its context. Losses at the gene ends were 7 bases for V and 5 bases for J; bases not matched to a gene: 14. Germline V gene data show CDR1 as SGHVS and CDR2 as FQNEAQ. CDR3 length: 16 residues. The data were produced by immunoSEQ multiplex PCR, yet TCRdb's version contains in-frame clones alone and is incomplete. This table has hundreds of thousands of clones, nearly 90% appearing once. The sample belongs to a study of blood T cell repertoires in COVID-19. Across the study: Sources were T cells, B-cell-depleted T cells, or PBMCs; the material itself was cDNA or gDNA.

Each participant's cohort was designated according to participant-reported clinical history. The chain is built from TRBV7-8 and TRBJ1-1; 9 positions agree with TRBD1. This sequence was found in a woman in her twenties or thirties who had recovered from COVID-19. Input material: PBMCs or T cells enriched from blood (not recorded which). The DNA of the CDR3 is TGTGCCAGCACATTGCTTACAGGGGGCGGGGGAACTGAAGCTTTCTTT. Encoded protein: CASTLLTGGGGTEAFF.